Listed here are 2 T cell receptor beta chains from one sample, sequenced in a study of shared clonotypes between healthy human individuals. Sequenced by immunoSEQ multiplex PCR; TCRdb stores in-frame clones only, minus some. The data show about 2.4 million clones, 80% to 95% seen once. Sequences were obtained from naive CD4+ T cells from PBMCs. The subset denotes: CD45RA+ positively selected. The receptors stem from a man between 18 and 29 years old in good health. Some clones in this sample may be carry-over from other donors' samples.

This clone has a handful of counts. Within the sample, other DNA sequences also encode this same CDR3. This rearrangement joins TRBV7-3 to TRBJ2-1; unclear D gene. Looked up from germline, CDR1 is SGHTA and CDR2 is FQGTGA. The V and J ends lost 0 bases and 1 base respectively, with 4 bases between them. The CDR3 covers 14 residues. CDR3: CASSLTGSYNEQFF. In nucleotides, the CDR3 is TGTGCCAGCAGCTTAACAGGGTCCTACAATGAGCAGTTCTTC.

A remark on this clone: The same CDR3 also results from other DNA sequences found in this sample. The chain joins TRBV7-2 to TRBJ2-5; D call uncertain. Between the trimmed V and J ends, which lost 1 base and 3 bases, there was a span of 9 bases. The CDR3 is made up of 14 amino acids. The germline CDR1 and CDR2 sequences are SGHTA and FQGNSA. The chain's CDR3 is CASSLVGGEETQYF. DNA of the CDR3: TGTGCCAGCAGCTTAGTAGGCGGAGAAGAGACCCAGTACTTC.